This T cell receptor beta chain was identified during a study of blood T cell repertoires in COVID-19. Using immunoSEQ multiplex PCR, the repertoire was profiled, and TCRdb retains in-frame clones only, with some absent. The table has approximately 170,000 clones, around 81% seen once. CDR1 and CDR2 (germline): MNHEY, SMNVEV (reference sequence). This CDR3 region has 13 residues. With 4 bases removed from V and 3 bases from J, the gap between germline ends came to 7 bases. The receptor was derived from a man aged 60 to 69 with active or convalescent COVID-19. V is TRBV27 and J is TRBJ1-5; D may be TRBD1 (6 bases). The sample consisted of peripheral blood. The CDR3 is CASSWTANQPQHF. CDR3 sequence (DNA): TGTGCCAGCAGTTGGACAGCCAATCAGCCCCAGCATTTT.